These T cell receptor beta chains were read from a single sample in a study of Graves' ophthalmopathy and Graves' hyperthyroidism. TCRdb re-called the multiplex PCR reads through MiXCR, storing one row per CDR3 protein. The sample carries about 480,000 distinct CDR3 sequences, 13% to 15% recorded once. What was sequenced was blood. These receptors came from a woman in her thirties with Graves' ophthalmopathy. CDR3s include the opening cysteine and the closing phenylalanine or tryptophan. Fields, in order: V gene, D gene, J gene, clone size, CDR3 DNA, CDR3 protein. A D gene is named only where the DNA matches it firmly. Not every row has a clone size; where given, it reads once, few, many or a size class.

V gene: TRBV6-1; D gene: TRBD1; J gene: TRBJ1-5; clone size: many; CDR3 DNA: TGCGCCAGCAGCACCACAGGGGTTGATCAGCCCCAGCATTTT; CDR3 protein: CASSTTGVDQPQHF
V gene: TRBV6-5; D gene: -; J gene: TRBJ1-2; clone size: many; CDR3 DNA: TGTGCCAGCAGACCAAGGAATGGAGGCTCCTTGAACTATGGCTACACCTTC; CDR3 protein: CASRPRNGGSLNYGYTF
V gene: TRBV28; D gene: -; J gene: TRBJ2-7; clone size: many; CDR3 DNA: TGTGCCAGCAGTACCACCCGAAGACCCTACGAGCAGTACTTC; CDR3 protein: CASSTTRRPYEQYF
V gene: TRBV18; D gene: -; J gene: TRBJ1-1; clone size: few; CDR3 DNA: TGTGCCAGCTCACCTTCACGGGGCACTGAAGCTTTCTTT; CDR3 protein: CASSPSRGTEAFF
V gene: TRBV25-1; D gene: -; J gene: TRBJ1-1; clone size: few; CDR3 DNA: TGTGCCAGCAGCGCCCCGCTGGGGGCGGGTAACACTGAAGCTTTCTTT; CDR3 protein: CASSAPLGAGNTEAFF
V gene: TRBV9; D gene: -; J gene: TRBJ1-5; clone size: -; CDR3 DNA: TGTGCCAGCAGCCGAGGGGAGGGAAAGAATCAGCCCCAGCATTTT; CDR3 protein: CASSRGEGKNQPQHF
V gene: TRBV11-2; D gene: TRBD1; J gene: TRBJ2-5; clone size: many; CDR3 DNA: TGTGCCAGCAGCTATAATGGACAGGGCCGCCAAGAGACCCAGTACTTC; CDR3 protein: CASSYNGQGRQETQYF
V gene: TRBV6-2/TRBV6-3; D gene: -; J gene: TRBJ1-6; clone size: many; CDR3 DNA: TGTGCCAGCAGTTCGGGTACCACTGCGGCTCGCGATTCACCCCTCCACTTT; CDR3 protein: CASSSGTTAARDSPLHF
V gene: TRBV7-2; D gene: -; J gene: TRBJ1-2; clone size: many; CDR3 DNA: TGTGCCAGCAGCGCGAACCGCCAGGGACCTACTTCTACCTTC; CDR3 protein: CASSANRQGPTSTF
V gene: TRBV11-2; D gene: -; J gene: TRBJ1-1; clone size: -; CDR3 DNA: TGTGCCAGCACCTCAGGCAGGGGCCGAACAATTAACACTGAAGCTTTCTTT; CDR3 protein: CASTSGRGRTINTEAFF
V gene: TRBV28; D gene: TRBD1; J gene: TRBJ2-7; clone size: -; CDR3 DNA: TGTGCCAGCAGGCTACCGGGACAGGTATACGAGCAGTACTTC; CDR3 protein: CASRLPGQVYEQYF
V gene: TRBV12-3/TRBV12-4; D gene: -; J gene: TRBJ2-5; clone size: many; CDR3 DNA: TGTGCCAGCGGGCAGCGGACTCAAGAGACCCAGTACTTC; CDR3 protein: CASGQRTQETQYF
V gene: TRBV7-2; D gene: -; J gene: TRBJ2-7; clone size: many; CDR3 DNA: TGTGCCAGCAGCGGAAGAGGTGGCTCCTACGAGCAGTACTTC; CDR3 protein: CASSGRGGSYEQYF
V gene: TRBV6-5; D gene: -; J gene: TRBJ1-2; clone size: many; CDR3 DNA: TGTGCCAGCAGGGCGACAGGTGGTCTTATTGGCTACACCTTC; CDR3 protein: CASRATGGLIGYTF
V gene: TRBV30; D gene: TRBD1; J gene: TRBJ2-3; clone size: few; CDR3 DNA: TGTGCCTGGAGGTACGGGACAGGAACAGATACGCAGTATTTT; CDR3 protein: CAWRYGTGTDTQYF
V gene: TRBV7-9; D gene: TRBD1; J gene: TRBJ2-7; clone size: many; CDR3 DNA: TGTGCCAGCAGCTTGGGTACAGGGGTTACCTACGAGCAGTACTTC; CDR3 protein: CASSLGTGVTYEQYF
V gene: TRBV7-3; D gene: -; J gene: TRBJ2-2; clone size: many; CDR3 DNA: TGTGCCAGCAGCGCCCTCAGGGATACCGGGGAGCTGTTTTTT; CDR3 protein: CASSALRDTGELFF
V gene: TRBV7-2; D gene: -; J gene: TRBJ1-5; clone size: -; CDR3 DNA: TGTGCCAGCAGCCAGCGCGGGGGTCCTCAGCCCCAGCATTTT; CDR3 protein: CASSQRGGPQPQHF
V gene: TRBV6-2/TRBV6-3; D gene: -; J gene: TRBJ2-5; clone size: -; CDR3 DNA: TGTGCCAGCAGTTACCTGAGGGTGGAGACCCAGTACTTC; CDR3 protein: CASSYLRVETQYF
V gene: TRBV12-3/TRBV12-4; D gene: TRBD1; J gene: TRBJ1-2; clone size: many; CDR3 DNA: TGTGCCAGCAGGACAGGGGGTAATGGCTACACCTTC; CDR3 protein: CASRTGGNGYTF
V gene: TRBV6-2/TRBV6-3; D gene: -; J gene: TRBJ1-1; clone size: many; CDR3 DNA: TGTGCCAGCAGTTCTCGGGCCGGGGGGGTCGGCACTGAAGCTTTCTTT; CDR3 protein: CASSSRAGGVGTEAFF
V gene: TRBV12-3/TRBV12-4; D gene: -; J gene: TRBJ1-2; clone size: many; CDR3 DNA: TGTGCCAGCAGTATATCACAGGGCAGAACCTTC; CDR3 protein: CASSISQGRTF
V gene: TRBV20-1; D gene: -; J gene: TRBJ1-1; clone size: many; CDR3 DNA: TGCAGTGCCTCAATTCCGGGGAAGACTGAAGCTTTCTTT; CDR3 protein: CSASIPGKTEAFF
V gene: TRBV30; D gene: -; J gene: TRBJ1-1; clone size: few; CDR3 DNA: TGTGCCTGGACCCTCTCGGGGAACACTGAAGCTTTCTTT; CDR3 protein: CAWTLSGNTEAFF
V gene: TRBV7-6; D gene: TRBD1; J gene: TRBJ1-4; clone size: -; CDR3 DNA: TGTGCCAGCAGCTCAGGACAGGGTAGAAGAGAAAAACTGTTTTTT; CDR3 protein: CASSSGQGRREKLFF
V gene: TRBV6-5; D gene: -; J gene: TRBJ2-4; clone size: -; CDR3 DNA: TGTGCCACCATTTCGGACTCTGCCAAAAACATTCAGTACTTC; CDR3 protein: CATISDSAKNIQYF
V gene: TRBV6-2/TRBV6-3; D gene: TRBD1; J gene: TRBJ2-7; clone size: many; CDR3 DNA: TGTGCCAGCAGCTTTGGGACAGGGGGCGTGAGTTACGAGCAGTACTTC; CDR3 protein: CASSFGTGGVSYEQYF